This TCR beta chain was identified during a study of CD8 T cells in ankylosing spondylitis (dated by TCRdb to 2016 to 2017). About the full investigation: The study set out to find disease-linked TCR variants by profiling T cell receptor beta repertoires in ankylosing spondylitis patients and healthy donors. Peripheral blood was sampled, and synovial fluid was also collected from ankylosing spondylitis patients. The full study cohort was made up of approximately 24 ankylosing spondylitis patients and 108 healthy donors.

Note on this clonotype: Its antigen has not been determined. Per-base quality was not reported, and no clone a single base away is much larger than it.

V is shortened by 5 bases, J by 1 base, and the region joining them spans 12 bases. From its cysteine to its phenylalanine, the CDR3 spans 15 amino acids. The retained sequence is limited to the CDR3, 45 bases, with the frame set at the first base. Reading the germline V gene gives CDR1 SGHDT and CDR2 YYEEEE. Sequencing was performed on an Illumina HiSeq 2500. Quantitative 5'-RACE with molecular barcodes was the method used to prepare the TCR beta libraries. In the authors' own workflow: To identify disease-linked TCR variants, a new computational method was used, one built on a probabilistic model of VDJ rearrangement. The raw public reads went through TCRdb reprocessing: fastp at Q25, MiXCR clone calling, in-frame beta chains kept. Every distinct CDR3 protein forms one entry, paired with its most common genes and DNA. The V and J calls here are based on TCRdb, not the publication. Here the sample has 200,000 to 250,000 distinct CDR3 sequences; about 10% occur a single time. The ten largest account for roughly 6.8% of the sample.

What the research found in general, with its limitations: In peripheral blood, the disease-linked clones were found at relatively low frequencies and had a CD8+ phenotype. Some TCR beta motif variants had previously been reported in synovial fluid and blood of reactive arthritis patients, which suggested common disease-initiation mechanisms. According to the report, matched synovial fluid samples from ankylosing spondylitis patients were significantly enriched for the disease-linked clones. Blood from ankylosing spondylitis patients appeared to be characterized by a TCR beta motif composed of under ten highly homologous amino acid variants.

In this chain, TRBV5-6 is recombined with TRBJ2-2, with the D gene not confidently named. Specimen: blood, either unsorted or a sorted T cell fraction (not recorded which). The sequence was obtained from a male donor with ankylosing spondylitis or in good health (not recorded which). The DNA sequence is TGTGCCAGCAGGCAGTCCTTCCGGAACACCGGGGAGCTGTTTTTT. Its coded protein is CASRQSFRNTGELFF. With the rest looked up from the reference TRBV5-6 and TRBJ2-2 genes rather than sequenced, the full variable domain is DAGVTQSPTHLIKTRGQQVTLRCSPKSGHDTVSWYQQALGQGPQFIFQYYEEEERQRGNFPDRFSGHQFPNYSSELNVNALLLGDSALYLCASRQSFRNTGELFFGEGSRLTVL.